This T cell receptor beta chain was retrieved from a study of cytomegalovirus exposure and HLA in healthy donors. Study outcomes and limitations: A list of approximately 150 TCR beta chains associated with cytomegalovirus was given.

Worth noting for this clone: No antigen is known for it.

PCR amplification relied on 60 Vbeta primers (plus 13 Jbeta primers). TCRdb's copy holds only in-frame clones and misses some; the assay was immunoSEQ multiplex PCR. The sample yields roughly 170,000 clones, approximately 84% seen once. The TCR was taken from a woman aged 45-60 years in good health and CMV-seropositive. The sample comprised PBMCs.

The CDR3: CASSQTGSEKLFF. CDR3 DNA sequence: TGTGCCAGCAGCCAGACAGGGTCTGAAAAACTGTTTTTT. This chain joins TRBV5-5 and TRBJ1-4; the match to TRBD1 covers 7 bases. This CDR3 comprises 13 residues. The ends lost 4 bases at V and 7 bases at J; junction bases unmatched: 4. Germline CDR1 SGHKS, CDR2 YYEKEE (reference sequence).